A selection of T cell receptor beta chains follows, all from one sample in a study of blood T cell repertoires in COVID-19. Measured with immunoSEQ multiplex PCR; TCRdb has only the in-frame clones, and not every one. The sample yields approximately 200,000 clones, around 86% seen once. The sample comprised peripheral blood. All receptors come from a woman aged 25 to 39 with active or convalescent COVID-19. Both conserved end residues are part of each CDR3. A D gene is named only where the DNA matches it firmly. For some rows the clone size is stated as once, few or many, or as a class when expanded; others skip it.

d_gene,abundance,v_gene,j_gene,CDR3nt,CDR3aa
NA,NA,TRBV7-2,TRBJ2-7,TGTGCCAGCAGCCGTAGTGACACCTCCTACGAGCAGTACTTC,CASSRSDTSYEQYF
TRBD2,NA,TRBV7-9,TRBJ2-1,TGTGCCAGCACCTGGACTAGCGGGAACTACAATGAGCAGTTCTTC,CASTWTSGNYNEQFF
TRBD1,NA,TRBV20-1,TRBJ1-1,TGCAGTGCTAGTCGCCAGGGGGGTATAATGAACACTGAAGCTTTCTTT,CSASRQGGIMNTEAFF
NA,NA,TRBV27,TRBJ1-1,TGTGCCAGCAGTTTGGGGCCGGCCAACACTGAAGCTTTCTTT,CASSLGPANTEAFF
NA,NA,TRBV19,TRBJ2-7,TGTGCCAGTAGTATCGGGACTTCCGACTACGAGCAGTACTTC,CASSIGTSDYEQYF
NA,NA,TRBV29-1,TRBJ2-1,TGCAGCGTTAAAAAGCGCTCCTACAATGAGCAGTTCTTC,CSVKKRSYNEQFF
TRBD1,few,TRBV6-5,TRBJ1-2,TGTGCCAGCAGTTTAGGGACAGAGTATGGCTACACCTTC,CASSLGTEYGYTF
NA,NA,TRBV6-6,TRBJ1-3,TGTGCCAGCTCAACGGGGCAGGGGTACAACACCATATATTTT,CASSTGQGYNTIYF
NA,NA,TRBV7-9,TRBJ1-5,TGTGCCAGCAGCCCCACCGGGTCGGGTGGGAATCAGCCCCAGCATTTT,CASSPTGSGGNQPQHF
NA,NA,TRBV6-5,TRBJ2-7,TGTGCCAGCAGTATTACTCCCTACGAGCAGTACTTC,CASSITPYEQYF
TRBD1,NA,TRBV14,TRBJ1-2,TGTGCCAGCAGCCAAGGACAGGGTATCTACTATGGCTACACCTTC,CASSQGQGIYYGYTF
TRBD1,NA,TRBV2,TRBJ1-3,TGTGCCAGCAGACCGGGACAGGGGTTAAACACCATATATTTT,CASRPGQGLNTIYF
TRBD1,NA,TRBV3-1/TRBV3-2,TRBJ1-2,TGTGCCAGCAGCCACCCCATGGAGGGGGCACAAGGCTACACCTTC,CASSHPMEGAQGYTF
TRBD1,NA,TRBV19,TRBJ1-1,TGTGCCAGTAGTACCTCGAGGGGGCCCGACACTGAAGCTTTCTTT,CASSTSRGPDTEAFF
NA,NA,TRBV27,TRBJ1-4,TGTGCCAGCAGTTTAGATCCGGGACACCCGACTAATGAAAAACTGTTTTTT,CASSLDPGHPTNEKLFF
TRBD1,NA,TRBV6-5,TRBJ1-6,TGTGCCAGCAGATTCGACAGGGGTTTTTCACCCCTCCACTTT,CASRFDRGFSPLHF
TRBD2,NA,TRBV12-5,TRBJ2-1,TGTGCTAGAAAGGGGGGTGGAGCGGGAGTTGGGGTCAATGAGCAGTTCTTC,CARKGGGAGVGVNEQFF
NA,NA,TRBV5-1,TRBJ1-2,TGCGCCAGCAGCCTTTCGGGGGACTATGGCTACACCTTC,CASSLSGDYGYTF
NA,NA,TRBV2,TRBJ1-2,TGTGCCACGGGGGGTTCTAACTATGGCTACACCTTC,CATGGSNYGYTF
TRBD1,NA,TRBV6-5,TRBJ2-7,TGTGCCAGCAGTTACGTCGGGACAGGGAAAACCTACGAGCAGTACTTC,CASSYVGTGKTYEQYF
NA,NA,TRBV5-8,TRBJ1-3,TGTGCCACCCAGGGGCGCGGATCTGGAAACACCATATATTTT,CATQGRGSGNTIYF
TRBD1,NA,TRBV5-1,TRBJ1-1,TGCGCCAGCAGCTCGGGACAGATGGCCATGAACACTGAAGCTTTCTTT,CASSSGQMAMNTEAFF
TRBD1,NA,TRBV10-2,TRBJ1-1,TGCGCCAGCAGTGGGACAGGGTCTGGCACTGAAGCTTTCTTT,CASSGTGSGTEAFF
NA,NA,TRBV19,TRBJ1-5,TGTGCCAGTAGTATTAGCAGGGCCAATCAGCCCCAGCATTTT,CASSISRANQPQHF
TRBD1,NA,TRBV9,TRBJ1-2,TGTGCCAGCAGCGTGTCGCAGGGGGAATATGGCTACACCTTC,CASSVSQGEYGYTF
TRBD1,NA,TRBV11-2,TRBJ2-1,TGTGCCAGCAGCTTAGAGCCCAGGGGGCGTAACAATGAGCAGTTCTTC,CASSLEPRGRNNEQFF
NA,NA,TRBV7-9,TRBJ1-1,TGTGCCAGCAGCTTAGCACTTGACACTGAAGCTTTCTTT,CASSLALDTEAFF
NA,NA,TRBV9,TRBJ1-4,TGTGCCAGCAGCGTCGACAGTTCAATCGATGAAAAACTGTTTTTT,CASSVDSSIDEKLFF
TRBD1,NA,TRBV28,TRBJ1-6,TGTGCCAGCAGTCTCGGGACAGTCGGGGGAAGGACCCTCCACTTT,CASSLGTVGGRTLHF
TRBD1,NA,TRBV19,TRBJ1-4,TGTGCCAGTACCGCCCTGGCTTTGTGGGACAGTGATGAAAAACTGTTTTTT,CASTALALWDSDEKLFF
NA,NA,TRBV11-2,TRBJ2-4,TGTGCCAGCAGCTCAACTATACTAGCCAAAAACATTCAGTACTTC,CASSSTILAKNIQYF
NA,NA,TRBV6-1,TRBJ2-3,TGTGCCAGCAGTGAAGGGACAGTGAGCACAGATACGCAGTATTTT,CASSEGTVSTDTQYF
NA,NA,TRBV6-6,TRBJ2-3,TGTGCCAGCAGACAAACTCTAGAGACAGATACGCAGTATTTT,CASRQTLETDTQYF
TRBD2,NA,TRBV7-6,TRBJ2-2,TGTGCCAGCAGCTCGGCTAGCGGGCCGAACACCGGGGAGCTGTTTTTT,CASSSASGPNTGELFF
NA,NA,TRBV7-8,TRBJ2-7,TGTGCCAGCAGCTTAGCCCCTCTCGGGGGCTCCTACGAGCAGTACTTC,CASSLAPLGGSYEQYF
TRBD1,NA,TRBV12-3/TRBV12-4,TRBJ2-7,TGTGCCAGCAGCAGACAGGGTCCCTACGAGCAGTACTTC,CASSRQGPYEQYF
NA,NA,TRBV7-2,TRBJ2-1,TGTGCCAGCAGCTTATCGGCGGAGCCCTACAATGAGCAGTTCTTC,CASSLSAEPYNEQFF